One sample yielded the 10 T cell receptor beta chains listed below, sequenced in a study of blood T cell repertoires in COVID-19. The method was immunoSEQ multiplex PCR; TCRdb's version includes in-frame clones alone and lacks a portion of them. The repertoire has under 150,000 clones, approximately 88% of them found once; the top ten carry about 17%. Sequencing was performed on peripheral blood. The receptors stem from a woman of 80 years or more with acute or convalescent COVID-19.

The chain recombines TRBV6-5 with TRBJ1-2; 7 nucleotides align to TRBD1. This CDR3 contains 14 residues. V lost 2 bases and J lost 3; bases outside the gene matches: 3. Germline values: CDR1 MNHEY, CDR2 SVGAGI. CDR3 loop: CASSYRGRDYGYTF. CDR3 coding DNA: TGTGCCAGCAGTTACAGGGGGCGCGACTATGGCTACACCTTC.

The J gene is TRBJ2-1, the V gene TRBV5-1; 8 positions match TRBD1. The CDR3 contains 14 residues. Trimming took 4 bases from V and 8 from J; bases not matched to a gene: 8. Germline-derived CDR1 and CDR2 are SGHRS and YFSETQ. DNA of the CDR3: TGCGCCAGCAGCGCAACGCAGGGGGCATATGAGCAGTTCTTC. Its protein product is CASSATQGAYEQFF.

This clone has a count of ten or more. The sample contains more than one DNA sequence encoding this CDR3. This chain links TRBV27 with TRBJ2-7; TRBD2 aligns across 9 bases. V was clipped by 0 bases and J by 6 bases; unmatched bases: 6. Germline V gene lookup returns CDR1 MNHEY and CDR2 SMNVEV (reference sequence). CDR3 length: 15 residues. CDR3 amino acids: CASSLSTAGGREQYF. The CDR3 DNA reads TGTGCCAGCAGTTTATCGACCGCGGGAGGGCGCGAGCAGTACTTC.

CDR3 in DNA: TGTGCCAGCTCACCGCCGACGGGGGGGATCGGGGAGCTGTTTTTT. It is translated as CASSPPTGGIGELFF. This rearrangement joins TRBV18 to TRBJ2-2; 8 nucleotides line up with TRBD2. In germline, CDR1 is KGHSH, CDR2 LQKENI. CDR3 size: 15 residues. V shed 3 bases and J 7 bases; nucleotides not matched to a gene: 7. Using reference TRBV18 and TRBJ2-2 for the parts outside the CDR3, the full variable domain is NAGVMQNPRHLVRRRGQEARLRCSPMKGHSHVYWYRQLPEEGLKFMVYLQKENIIDESGMPKERFSAEFPKEGPSILRIQQVVRGDSAAYFCASSPPTGGIGELFFGEGSRLTVL.

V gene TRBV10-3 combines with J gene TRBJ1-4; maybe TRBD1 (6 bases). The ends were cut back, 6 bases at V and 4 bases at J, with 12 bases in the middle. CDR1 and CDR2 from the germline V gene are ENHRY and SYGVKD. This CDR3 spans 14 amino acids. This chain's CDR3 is CAIRAGADNEKLFF. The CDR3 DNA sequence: TGTGCCATCAGGGCAGGGGCCGATAATGAAAAACTGTTTTTT.

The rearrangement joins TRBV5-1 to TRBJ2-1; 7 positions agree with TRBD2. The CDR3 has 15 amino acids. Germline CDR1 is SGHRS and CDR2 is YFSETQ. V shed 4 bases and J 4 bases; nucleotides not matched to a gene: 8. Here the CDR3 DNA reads TGCGCCAGCAGCCCCGGCCCTAGCGGTTACAATGAGCAGTTCTTC. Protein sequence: CASSPGPSGYNEQFF. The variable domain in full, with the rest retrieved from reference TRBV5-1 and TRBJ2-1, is KAGVTQTPRYLIKTRGQQVTLSCSPISGHRSVSWYQQTPGQGLQFLFEYFSETQRNKGNFPGRFSGRQFSNSRSEMNVSTLELGDSALYLCASSPGPSGYNEQFFGPGTRLTVL.

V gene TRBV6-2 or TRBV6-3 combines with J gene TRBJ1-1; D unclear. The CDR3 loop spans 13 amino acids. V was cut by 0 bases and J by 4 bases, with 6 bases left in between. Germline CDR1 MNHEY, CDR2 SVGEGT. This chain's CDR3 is CASSYSRATEAFF. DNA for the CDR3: TGTGCCAGCAGTTACTCGAGGGCCACTGAAGCTTTCTTT.

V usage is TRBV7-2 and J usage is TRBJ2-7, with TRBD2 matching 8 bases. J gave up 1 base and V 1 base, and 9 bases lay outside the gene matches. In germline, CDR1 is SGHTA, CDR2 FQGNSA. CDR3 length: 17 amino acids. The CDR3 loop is CASSLGLLSGRSYEQYF. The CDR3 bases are TGTGCCAGCAGCTTAGGGCTCCTCAGCGGGAGATCCTACGAGCAGTACTTC. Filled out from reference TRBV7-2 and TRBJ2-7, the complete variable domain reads GAGVSQSPSNKVTEKGKDVELRCDPISGHTALYWYRQSLGQGLEFLIYFQGNSAPDKSGLPSDRFSAERTGGSVSTLTIQRTQQEDSAVYLCASSLGLLSGRSYEQYFGPGTRLTVT.

CDR3 loop: CASSYPGRRGIQPQHF. As DNA, the CDR3 is TGTGCCAGCAGTTACCCGGGACGGCGGGGCATTCAGCCCCAGCATTTT. This rearrangement joins TRBV6-2 or TRBV6-3 to TRBJ1-5; tentatively, D is TRBD1 (5 bases). The CDR3 loop spans 16 amino acids. CDR1 is MNHEY and CDR2 is SVGEGT in the germline V gene. The V and J ends lost 2 bases and 6 bases respectively, with 17 bases between them.

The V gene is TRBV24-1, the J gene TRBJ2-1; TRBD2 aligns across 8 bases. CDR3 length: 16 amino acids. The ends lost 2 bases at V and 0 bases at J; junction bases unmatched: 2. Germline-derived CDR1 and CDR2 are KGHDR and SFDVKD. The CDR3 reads CATSDSAGGSYNEQFF. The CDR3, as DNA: TGTGCCACCAGTGATTCGGCGGGGGGCTCCTACAATGAGCAGTTCTTC.